This T cell receptor (beta chain) was identified in a study of patients and donors after allogeneic stem cell transplantation (dated by TCRdb to between 2020 and 2021). From the cysteine up to the phenylalanine, the CDR3 has a length of 16 residues. The kept DNA is CDR3 alone, 48 bases in frame from the first base. This clonotype occurred a few times. Its antigen specificity is not known. At one of its ends the junction is not consistent with the germline gene, which may arise from a read error. Libraries were made using RT-PCR. Sequencing took place on a NextSeq 550. The public reads were reanalyzed by TCRdb: fastp trimming at Q25, MiXCR alignment, in-frame beta chains only. Identical CDR3 proteins give one entry, which carries the most common genes and DNA. The sample contains about 960,000 distinct CDR3 sequences, over 15% of them found a single time. The top ten clonotypes cover around 6% of the sample.

The specimen sequenced was blood, either unsorted or a sorted T cell fraction (not recorded which). The origin of this receptor is a human donor who was either an allogeneic HSCT recipient or a stem cell or donor lymphocyte infusion donor (not recorded which). It is not recorded whose cells these are; they may come from a transplant donor. The chain was built from TRBV12-3 or TRBV12-4 and TRBJ2-1, with 9 bases matching TRBD2. CDR3 loop: CVSSHRTLAGSNEQFF. The DNA sequence is TGTGTCAGCAGCCATCGTACCCTAGCGGGGAGCAATGAGCAGTTCTTC.